Each of the 4 T cell receptor beta chains below was sequenced from the same sample in a study of shared clonotypes between healthy human individuals. Sequencing used immunoSEQ multiplex PCR; TCRdb keeps in-frame clones, though not all of them. Seen here are nearly 2 million clones, roughly 95% observed once, and the top ten hold under 1.5%. The naive CD8 subset, CD45RO-negative cells positively selected for CCR7, excluded terminally differentiated effector memory CD45RA+ cells. Sequencing was performed on naive CD8+ T cells sorted from blood. These receptors came from a man between 18 and 35 years old in good health.

This clone occurred once. The chain has TRBV6-6 and TRBJ2-5, with 7 bases lining up with TRBD1. Looked up from germline, CDR1 is MNHNY and CDR2 is SVGAGI (reference sequence). The length of the CDR3 is 12 residues. The trim removed 4 bases at V and 5 bases at J, leaving 1 base unmatched. CDR3 residues: CASSLTGETQYF. The CDR3 nucleotides read TGTGCCAGCAGTTTGACAGGGGAGACCCAGTACTTC.

This clone was detected only once. The V gene is TRBV5-6, the J gene TRBJ2-3; D ambiguous. Germline V gene data show CDR1 as SGHDT and CDR2 as YYEEEE. This CDR3 is 14 amino acids long. V was clipped by 0 bases and J by 4 bases, with 9 bases between them. The CDR3 DNA follows: TGTGCCAGCAGCTTGGGGAATAGGGCAGATACGCAGTATTTT. As protein: CASSLGNRADTQYF.

The chain is built from TRBV6-1 and TRBJ2-1; 12 nucleotides match TRBD2. Germline CDR1 reads MNHNS; CDR2 reads SASEGT. With 2 bases clipped from V and 4 bases from J, the junction kept 6 bases outside the gene matches. The length of the CDR3 is 17 residues. CDR3 DNA sequence: TGTGCCAGCAGTGAACATCGACTAGCGGGAGCATACAATGAGCAGTTCTTC. This encodes CASSEHRLAGAYNEQFF.

The V and J genes are TRBV13 and TRBJ2-5; no reliable D call. The CDR3 spans 15 residues. Germline assignment: CDR1 PRHDT and CDR2 FYEKMQ (reference sequence). Trimming took off 0 bases at V and 5 bases at J, with 13 bases between the two ends. The CDR3 protein is CASSLGHSTRETQYF. The DNA of the CDR3 is TGTGCCAGCAGCTTAGGACACTCGACACGCGAGACCCAGTACTTC.